These 9 T cell receptor beta chains were sequenced from one sample in a study of T cell changes during pregnancy in multiple sclerosis. The data were produced by immunoSEQ multiplex PCR, yet TCRdb's version contains in-frame clones alone and is incomplete. Among under 50,000 clones listed, 93% were seen once. This specimen consisted of CD8+ T cells from peripheral blood mononuclear cells, obtained after pregnancy. All receptors derive from a female donor with multiple sclerosis, enrolled in a pregnancy study.

The chain links TRBV19 to TRBJ2-2; the D is unclear. Germline V CDR1 and CDR2: LNHDA, SQIVND (reference sequence). The V and J ends lost 3 bases and 7 bases respectively, with 9 bases between them. This CDR3 has 13 amino acids. CDR3 DNA: TGTGCCAGTAGTATCTCTCGAGGCGGGGAGCTGTTTTTT. Residues: CASSISRGGELFF. Full variable domain (outside the CDR3, taken from reference TRBV19 and TRBJ2-2): DGGITQSPKYLFRKEGQNVTLSCEQNLNHDAMYWYRQDPGQGLRLIYYSQIVNDFQKGDIAEGYSVSREKKESFPLTVTSAQKNPTAFYLCASSISRGGELFFGEGSRLTVL.

CDR3 in amino acids: CASSPGGDTQYF. The DNA of the CDR3 is TGTGCCAGCAGCCCGGGTGGGGATACGCAGTATTTT. This chain uses TRBV4-2 with TRBJ2-3; D unresolved. Germline loops: CDR1 LGHNA, CDR2 YNFKEQ. Trimming left V 4 bases short and J 6 bases short, with 8 bases between. The CDR3 extends over 12 amino acids.

This clone was detected only once. The chain carries TRBV19 and TRBJ2-1; TRBD2 matches at 8 bases. This CDR3 has 16 amino acids. The V segment lost 6 bases and the J segment 2 bases; nucleotides outside the gene matches: 9. Germline V gene sequence: CDR1 LNHDA, CDR2 SQIVND (reference sequence). The CDR3 loop reads CASSLRGGGPYNEQFF. The DNA for the CDR3 is TGTGCCAGTAGCCTCCGGGGCGGGGGGCCCTACAATGAGCAGTTCTTC.

The chain couples TRBV7-2 to TRBJ1-1; D may be TRBD1 (5 bases). The ends were cut back, 5 bases at V and 0 bases at J, with 16 bases in the middle. Germline CDR1 SGHTA, CDR2 FQGNSA. The CDR3 runs 16 residues. The DNA for the CDR3 is TGTGCCAGCAGCACCACGGGACTCCCTATGAACACTGAAGCTTTCTTT. Protein sequence: CASSTTGLPMNTEAFF.

V and J are TRBV7-3 and TRBJ2-3, with a weak D call TRBD2 (6 bases). With 5 bases removed from V and 1 base from J, the gap between germline ends came to 13 bases. CDR1 and CDR2 (germline): SGHTA, FQGTGA. CDR3 size: 15 residues. CDR3 sequence reads: CASSPLGGGTDTQYF. The CDR3 bases are TGTGCCAGCAGCCCCCTCGGGGGTGGCACAGATACGCAGTATTTT.

The rearrangement links TRBV27 to TRBJ1-5; D not resolved. Germline V lookup: CDR1 MNHEY, CDR2 SMNVEV (reference sequence). V lost 0 bases and J lost 6, with 9 bases in between. CDR3 length: 14 residues. DNA for the CDR3: TGTGCCAGCAGTTTATCCGCCCCGGGTCAGCCCCAGCATTTT. Translation: CASSLSAPGQPQHF.

The chain links TRBV6-4 to TRBJ2-1; 9 bases map to TRBD2. The trim removed 5 bases at V and 7 bases at J, leaving 6 bases unmatched. This CDR3 has 14 amino acids. CDR1 and CDR2 (germline): MRHNA, SNTAGT. CDR3 residues: CASSPGTSYNEQFF. The CDR3 bases are TGTGCCAGCAGTCCCGGGACTAGCTATAATGAGCAGTTCTTC.

Regarding this clone: One junction end does not reproduce the germline sequence, and a read error may be involved. The CDR3 DNA reads TGTGCCAGCAGGTACTTGGGGGCCGGGGACACTGAAGCTTTCTTT. It encodes CASRYLGAGDTEAFF. The rearrangement uses TRBV6-5 and TRBJ1-1, with D possibly being TRBD1 (6 bases). CDR1 is MNHEY and CDR2 is SVGAGI in the germline V gene. The CDR3 length is 15 residues.

The J gene is TRBJ2-5, the V gene TRBV28, with 8 bases aligning to TRBD1. CDR1 and CDR2 from the germline V gene are MDHEN and SYDVKM. The CDR3 spans 17 residues. With V trimmed by 2 bases and J by 2 bases, 10 bases remained unmatched. CDR3 protein: CASSLDGQGGLQETQYF. The CDR3 DNA follows: TGTGCCAGCAGTTTAGATGGACAGGGTGGGCTGCAAGAGACCCAGTACTTC.